A single sample gave rise to the 6 T cell receptor beta chains below, sequenced in a study of T cells after yellow fever vaccination. TCRdb analysed the 5' RACE reads with MiXCR anew, one entry per CDR3 protein. Among about 240,000 distinct CDR3 sequences, less than 9% were seen once, and the ten largest hold 0.65% to 0.9%. This specimen was CD4+ T cells sorted from PBMCs, taken 15 days after the yellow fever booster vaccination. These receptors were collected from a man aged 30 to 39 who received the YFV17D yellow fever vaccine.

For this clonotype: Given a much more abundant clone one base away, this may be a read error. The genes are TRBV7-2 and TRBJ2-2, with 7 nucleotides matching TRBD1. Germline V CDR1 and CDR2: SGHTA, FQGNSA. The CDR3 runs 14 residues. Trimming removed 5 bases from V and 4 bases from J; junction bases left unmatched: 4. The CDR3: CASSLQGTTGELFF. DNA of the CDR3: TGTGCCAGCAGCCTACAGGGGACCACCGGGGAGCTGTTTTTT. Filled out from reference TRBV7-2 and TRBJ2-2, the complete variable domain reads GAGVSQSPSNKVTEKGKDVELRCDPISGHTALYWYRQSLGQGLEFLIYFQGNSAPDKSGLPSDRFSAERTGGSVSTLTIQRTQQEDSAVYLCASSLQGTTGELFFGEGSRLTVL.

The chain uses TRBV18 and TRBJ2-5, with D tentatively TRBD1 or TRBD2 (5 bases each). Per the germline V gene, CDR1 is KGHSH and CDR2 is LQKENI. The V and J ends lost 6 bases and 5 bases respectively, with 16 bases between them. This CDR3 comprises 14 residues. CDR3 bases: TGTGCCAGCTCCCCGCGGAGCAGGGAGGAGACCCAGTACTTC. As protein: CASSPRSREETQYF.

This clonotype was detected many times. This CDR3 is CSATPGGPEQYF. CDR3 nucleotide sequence: TGCAGTGCTACCCCTGGGGGGCCCGAGCAGTACTTC. The rearrangement links TRBV20-1 to TRBJ2-7; TRBD1 or TRBD2 may be the D gene (6 bases each). The germline gives CDR1 DFQATT, CDR2 SNEGSKA (reference sequence). CDR3 length equals 12 residues. V lost 4 bases to trimming and J lost 6 bases, with 13 bases between them.

The chain has TRBV11-2 and TRBJ1-4, with 8 bases matching TRBD1. The V and J ends lost 1 base and 8 bases, in that order; junction bases with no gene match: 3. In germline, CDR1 is SGHAT, CDR2 FQNNGV. The CDR3 sequence is 14 residues long. CDR3 residues: CASSLGTGREKLFF. The CDR3 bases are TGTGCCAGCAGCTTAGGGACAGGGAGGGAAAAACTGTTTTTT.

As concerns this clonotype: The junction does not match germline at one end; this may be a read error. This chain uses TRBV4-3 with TRBJ2-5; D might be TRBD2 (5 bases). Germline CDR1 LGHNA, CDR2 YSLEER. This CDR3 has 16 residues. The CDR3 bases are TGCGCCAGCAGCCAAGCGTTCGCGGGTAACGGAGAGTCCCAGTACTTC. This translates into CASSQAFAGNGESQYF.

This chain joins TRBV7-2 and TRBJ2-7; 8 nucleotides align to TRBD1. With 5 bases clipped from V and 0 bases from J, the junction kept 6 bases outside the gene matches. The CDR3 has 15 amino acids. Germline assignment: CDR1 SGHTA and CDR2 FQGNSA. CDR3 DNA sequence: TGTGCCAGCAGCCCCAGGGACAGGCGCTCCTACGAGCAGTACTTC. Encoded protein: CASSPRDRRSYEQYF.